These T cell receptor beta chains were read from a single sample in a study of blood T cell repertoires in COVID-19. Profiling relied on immunoSEQ multiplex PCR, and the TCRdb table lists in-frame clones only, not all of them. The sample has under 500,000 clones, roughly 87% seen once. The sample comprised PBMCs or T cells enriched from blood (not recorded which). The receptors originated from a woman aged 18-29 years with acute COVID-19. CDR3s include the opening cysteine and the closing phenylalanine or tryptophan. The D gene is left open where the match is weak. Not every row has a clone size; where given, it reads once, few, many or a size class.

J | V | D | size | CDR3 | DNA
TRBJ2-3 | TRBV10-3 | NA | NA | CAISESPAEAVGTDTQYF | TGTGCCATCAGTGAGTCCCCGGCGGAAGCGGTAGGCACAGATACGCAGTATTTT
TRBJ2-7 | TRBV19 | NA | NA | CASSIGLTSRGQYF | TGTGCCAGTAGTATAGGACTAACATCACGAGGGCAGTACTTC
TRBJ2-7 | TRBV6-5 | TRBD1 | NA | CASSFLRDRTDHEQYF | TGTGCCAGCAGTTTTTTAAGGGACAGAACCGATCACGAGCAGTACTTC
TRBJ2-2 | TRBV19 | TRBD1 | NA | CASSTGTGANTGELFF | TGTGCCAGTAGTACCGGGACAGGCGCGAACACCGGGGAGCTGTTTTTT
TRBJ2-5 | TRBV5-6 | NA | NA | CASAELVRGETQYF | TGTGCCAGCGCTGAGTTGGTGAGGGGGGAGACCCAGTACTTC
TRBJ2-7 | TRBV5-4 | NA | NA | CASSSGTSAYEQYF | TGTGCCAGCAGCTCCGGGACTTCCGCCTACGAGCAGTACTTC
TRBJ1-4 | TRBV30 | NA | once | CAWRIPNSSEKLFF | TGTGCCTGGAGAATACCGAACAGTAGTGAAAAACTGTTTTTT
TRBJ1-1 | TRBV5-4 | NA | NA | CASSPGGRAFF | TGTGCCAGCAGCCCGGGGGGGAGGGCTTTCTTT
TRBJ1-6 | TRBV27 | NA | NA | CASSTDTTYSPLHF | TGTGCCAGCAGCACCGACACAACCTATTCACCCCTCCACTTT
TRBJ1-2 | TRBV6-6 | NA | NA | CASSYEARGSYGYTF | TGTGCCAGCAGTTACGAGGCCAGGGGATCCTATGGCTACACCTTC
TRBJ1-2 | TRBV19 | NA | NA | CASSTDSRGYGYTF | TGTGCCAGTAGTACGGACAGCCGGGGCTATGGCTACACCTTC
TRBJ1-5 | TRBV4-2 | TRBD1 | NA | CASSRQGAHQPQHF | TGTGCCAGCAGCAGGCAGGGGGCACACCAGCCCCAGCATTTT
TRBJ1-2 | TRBV28 | TRBD1 | NA | CASSLSGQGGWGYTF | TGTGCCAGCAGTTTATCTGGACAGGGGGGATGGGGCTACACCTTC
TRBJ2-7 | TRBV11-2 | NA | NA | CASSPVQFYEQYF | TGTGCCAGCAGCCCAGTACAGTTTTACGAGCAGTACTTC
TRBJ1-6 | TRBV3-1/TRBV3-2 | NA | NA | CASSPQTLGQSNSPLHF | TGTGCCAGCAGCCCCCAAACCCTTGGGCAGAGTAATTCACCCCTCCACTTT